These 5 T cell receptor beta chains came from one sample sequenced in a study of monozygotic twins with inflammatory bowel disease. TCRdb reprocessed the 5' RACE reads, keeping one entry per CDR3 protein, no DNA. The sample has approximately 160,000 distinct CDR3 sequences. Sequenced sample: blood. These receptors were taken from a human donor with ulcerative colitis or Crohn's disease, or a healthy co-twin of an affected twin (not recorded which).

The J gene is TRBJ2-2, the V gene TRBV3-1. This CDR3 is 13 amino acids long. CDR1 and CDR2 from the germline V gene are LGHDT and YNNKEL (reference sequence). CDR3 amino acids: CASSQVVSGELFF.

The chain uses TRBV6-1 and TRBJ2-7; TCRdb gives TRBD2 as the D gene, but with no DNA this cannot be confirmed. The germline V gene has CDR1 MNHNS and CDR2 SASEGT. This CDR3 spans 16 amino acids. The CDR3 spells CASSEVEGLANYEQYF.

This sequence joins TRBV4-1 and TRBJ2-7; the TCRdb D gene call, TRBD1, has no DNA to confirm it. CDR1 MGHRA and CDR2 YSYEKL come from the germline V gene. CDR3 length: 12 residues. CDR3 amino acids: CASRGDGGEQYF.

The chain uses TRBV6-5 and TRBJ1-2; the D call from TCRdb, TRBD1, cannot be confirmed without DNA. CDR1 is MNHEY, CDR2 SVGAGI, per germline. The CDR3 contains 18 residues. The CDR3 loop reads CASSSSGTGESQFYGYTF.

The V and J genes are TRBV24-1 and TRBJ2-1; TCRdb returns TRBD1, unconfirmable since there is no DNA. The V gene's germline CDR1 is KGHDR and CDR2 SFDVKD. The CDR3 is made up of 13 amino acids. CDR3 protein: CATAGTARGEQFF.